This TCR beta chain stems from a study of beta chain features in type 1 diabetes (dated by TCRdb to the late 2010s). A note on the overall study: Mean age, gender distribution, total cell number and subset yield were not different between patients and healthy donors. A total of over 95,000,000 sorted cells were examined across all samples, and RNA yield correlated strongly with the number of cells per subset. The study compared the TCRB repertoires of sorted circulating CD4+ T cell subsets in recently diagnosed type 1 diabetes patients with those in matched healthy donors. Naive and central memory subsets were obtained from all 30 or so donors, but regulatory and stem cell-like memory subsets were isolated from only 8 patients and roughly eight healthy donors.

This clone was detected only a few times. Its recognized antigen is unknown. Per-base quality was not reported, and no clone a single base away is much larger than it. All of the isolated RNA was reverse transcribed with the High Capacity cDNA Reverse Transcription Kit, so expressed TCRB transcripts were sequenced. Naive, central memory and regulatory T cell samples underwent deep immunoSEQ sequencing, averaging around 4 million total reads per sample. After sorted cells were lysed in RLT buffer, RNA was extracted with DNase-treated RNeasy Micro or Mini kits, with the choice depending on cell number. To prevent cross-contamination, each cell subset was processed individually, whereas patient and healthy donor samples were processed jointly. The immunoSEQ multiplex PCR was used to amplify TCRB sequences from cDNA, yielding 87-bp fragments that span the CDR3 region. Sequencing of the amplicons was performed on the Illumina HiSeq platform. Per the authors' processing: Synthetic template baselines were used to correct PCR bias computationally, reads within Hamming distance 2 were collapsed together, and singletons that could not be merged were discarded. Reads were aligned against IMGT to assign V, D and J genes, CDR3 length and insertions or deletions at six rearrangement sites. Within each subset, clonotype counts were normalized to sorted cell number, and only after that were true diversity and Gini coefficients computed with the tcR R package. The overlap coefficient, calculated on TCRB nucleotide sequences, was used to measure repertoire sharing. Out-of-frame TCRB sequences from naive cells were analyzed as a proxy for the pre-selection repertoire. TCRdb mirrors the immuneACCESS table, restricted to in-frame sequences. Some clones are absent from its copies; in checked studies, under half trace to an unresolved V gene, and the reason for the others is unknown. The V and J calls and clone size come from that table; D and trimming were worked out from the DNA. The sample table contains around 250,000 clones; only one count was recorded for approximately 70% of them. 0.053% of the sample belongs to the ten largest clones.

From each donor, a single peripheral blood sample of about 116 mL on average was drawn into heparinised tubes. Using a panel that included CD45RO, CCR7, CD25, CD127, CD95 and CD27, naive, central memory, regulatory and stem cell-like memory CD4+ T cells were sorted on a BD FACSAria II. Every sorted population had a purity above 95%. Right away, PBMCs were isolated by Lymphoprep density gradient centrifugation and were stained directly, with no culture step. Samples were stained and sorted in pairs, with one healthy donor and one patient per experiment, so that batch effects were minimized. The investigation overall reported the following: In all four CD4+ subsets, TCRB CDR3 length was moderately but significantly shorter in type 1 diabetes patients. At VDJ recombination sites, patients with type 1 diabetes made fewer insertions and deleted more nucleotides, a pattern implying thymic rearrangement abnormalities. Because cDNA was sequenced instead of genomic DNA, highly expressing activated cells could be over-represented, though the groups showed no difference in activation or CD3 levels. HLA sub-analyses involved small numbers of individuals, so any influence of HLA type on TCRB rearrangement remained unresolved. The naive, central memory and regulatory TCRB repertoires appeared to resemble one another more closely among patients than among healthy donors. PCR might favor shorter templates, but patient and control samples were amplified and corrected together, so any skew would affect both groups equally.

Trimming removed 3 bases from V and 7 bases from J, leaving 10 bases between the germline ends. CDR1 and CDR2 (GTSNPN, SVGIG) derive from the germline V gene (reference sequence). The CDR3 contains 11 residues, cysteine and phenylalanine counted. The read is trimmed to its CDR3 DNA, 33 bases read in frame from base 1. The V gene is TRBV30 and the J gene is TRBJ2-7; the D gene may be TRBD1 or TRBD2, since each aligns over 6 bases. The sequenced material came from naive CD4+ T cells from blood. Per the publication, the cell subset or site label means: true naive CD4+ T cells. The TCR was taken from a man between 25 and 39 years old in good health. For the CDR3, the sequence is CAWSRGTEQYF. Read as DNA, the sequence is TGTGCCTGGAGCCGGGGGACAGAGCAGTACTTC.